Shown below are 10 T cell receptor beta chains from a single sample sequenced in a study of blood T cell repertoires in COVID-19. The protocol was immunoSEQ multiplex PCR, while the TCRdb copy is restricted to in-frame clones and leaves out a portion. The sample lists more than 300,000 clones, 90% seen once, with roughly 3.9% in the top ten. Sequencing used PBMCs or T cells enriched from blood (not recorded which). The receptors were sampled from a woman aged 25 to 45 who had been exposed to COVID-19.

This clone was seen once. This chain links TRBV6-5 with TRBJ1-5; the match to TRBD1 covers 7 bases. The junction had 3 bases not matched to a gene; V was cut back by 5 bases and J by 5 bases. From germline, CDR1 is MNHEY and CDR2 SVGAGI. This CDR3 has 13 amino acids. The CDR3 DNA follows: TGTGCCAGCAGTAACAGGGGAGATCAGCCCCAGCATTTT. Encoded protein: CASSNRGDQPQHF.

The rearrangement joins TRBV3-1 (or the pseudogene TRBV3-2) to TRBJ1-1; maybe TRBD1 (6 bases). The CDR3 loop spans 15 amino acids. Trimming shortened V by 4 bases and J by 4 bases, and 16 bases separated the two germline ends. Germline V lookup: CDR1 LGHDT, CDR2 YNNKEL (reference sequence). The CDR3, as DNA: TGTGCCAGCAGCCTAGTCCCGGGACACCTCACTGAAGCTTTCTTT. Translated, it gives CASSLVPGHLTEAFF.

This clone turned up a few times. V usage is TRBV4-1 and J usage is TRBJ1-3; 7 bases agree with TRBD1. Trimming cost V 4 bases and J 4 bases; bases outside gene matches: 4. The CDR3 spans 14 residues. Germline V gene sequence: CDR1 MGHRA, CDR2 YSYEKL. The CDR3 protein is CASSPPGQGNTIYF. Here the CDR3 DNA reads TGCGCCAGCAGCCCCCCGGGACAGGGAAACACCATATATTTT.

The chain is built from TRBV2 and TRBJ1-2, with D perhaps matching TRBD1 (5 bases). The CDR3 runs 14 residues. V gave up 5 bases and J gave up 0 bases, with 10 bases separating them. The germline gives CDR1 SNHLY, CDR2 FYNNEI. The CDR3 here is CASSLKTANYGYTF. CDR3 DNA: TGTGCCAGCAGTCTCAAGACAGCTAACTATGGCTACACCTTC.

The chain combines TRBV6-5 with TRBJ1-4; a possible D gene is TRBD1 (5 bases). This CDR3 has 14 amino acids. Germline values: CDR1 MNHEY, CDR2 SVGAGI. V dropped 8 bases and J dropped 4 bases, with 14 bases sitting between them. CDR3 sequence: CASRDPGLNEKLFF. The DNA of the CDR3 is TGTGCCAGCCGAGATCCGGGACTTAATGAAAAACTGTTTTTT.

CDR3 sequence (DNA): TGTGCCAGCAGCCCAAGCCGGGGGTTCATGAACACTGAAGCTTTCTTT. Amino acid sequence: CASSPSRGFMNTEAFF. The chain has TRBV9 and TRBJ1-1; a possible D gene is TRBD1 (5 bases). The V end was cut by 4 bases, the J end by 0 bases, with 16 bases between. The CDR3 has 16 amino acids. Germline V lookup: CDR1 SGDLS, CDR2 YYNGEE.

This clone was seen only a few times. The chain employs TRBV29-1 and TRBJ2-3; no definite D call. Germline loops: CDR1 SQVTM, CDR2 ANQGSEA. V was clipped by 7 bases and J by 0 bases, with 11 bases between them. This CDR3 region has 13 residues. In DNA, the CDR3 is TGCAGCGCGAAGGCACAGAGCACAGATACGCAGTATTTT. Translated, it gives CSAKAQSTDTQYF.

J is TRBJ1-5 and V is TRBV2; D remains ambiguous. The germline V and J ends were trimmed by 6 bases and 6 bases, with 12 bases remaining between them. The CDR3 contains 13 residues. Germline CDR1 SNHLY, CDR2 FYNNEI. The CDR3 DNA reads TGTGCCAGCAGAGCGGACCCTCGTCAGCCCCAGCATTTT. This gives the protein CASRADPRQPQHF.

The J gene is TRBJ1-1, the V gene TRBV18; a possible D gene is TRBD1 (6 bases). The CDR3 sequence is 14 residues long. V lost 1 base, J lost 3 bases, and 9 bases lay in between. The V gene's germline CDR1 is KGHSH and CDR2 LQKENI. The CDR3 protein is CASSPLGADTEAFF. CDR3 DNA sequence: TGTGCCAGCTCACCACTGGGGGCGGACACTGAAGCTTTCTTT.

This chain connects TRBV3-1 (or the pseudogene TRBV3-2) to TRBJ2-5; 12 bases match TRBD2. Trimming took 0 bases from V and 5 from J; bases not matched to a gene: 10. Germline V CDR1 and CDR2: LGHDT, YNNKEL (reference sequence). The CDR3 is 18 amino acids. The CDR3: CASSQDDTSGGPGETQYF. CDR3 nucleotides: TGTGCCAGCAGCCAAGATGATACTAGCGGGGGGCCCGGGGAGACCCAGTACTTC.